Below are 3 T cell receptor beta chains sequenced from a single sample in a study of Ad26.COV2.S vaccination and SARS-CoV-2 variants. This table comes from immunoSEQ multiplex PCR, and its TCRdb copy is limited to in-frame clones, with some not included. This sample carries over 400,000 clones, approximately 92% of them seen once, and the ten largest clones take roughly 2.5%. Treatment indicated: roughly 18 received Ad26.COV2.S at low or high dose, single or two shots; 5 received placebo; per-sample allocation not given. The samples were gathered on day 63 after the first injection of vaccine or placebo. Sequenced here: peripheral blood, sampled in a trial of Ad26.COV2.S vaccine versus placebo. The source of these receptors is a person between 18 and 65 years old who received the Ad26.COV2.S COVID-19 vaccine or a placebo.

V gene TRBV20-1 combines with J gene TRBJ1-2; TRBD1 aligns across 8 bases. The CDR3 extends over 12 amino acids. CDR1 is DFQATT, CDR2 SNEGSKA, per germline (reference sequence). The V gene end was trimmed by 3 bases and the J gene end by 8 bases; junction bases not matched to a gene: 5. CDR3 region: CSASQGARGYTF. For the CDR3, the DNA is TGCAGTGCTAGTCAGGGGGCGCGAGGCTACACCTTC.

In its sample, this clone was seen a few times. This chain uses TRBV3-1 (or the pseudogene TRBV3-2) with TRBJ1-2; D unresolved. CDR3 length: 14 amino acids. The germline V gene encodes CDR1 LGHDT and CDR2 YNNKEL (reference sequence). V gave up 1 base and J gave up 3 bases, with 9 bases separating them. The CDR3 DNA reads TGTGCCAGCAGCCAAGTACCCCTCGACTATGGCTACACCTTC. It is translated as CASSQVPLDYGYTF.

The rearrangement joins TRBV12-3 or TRBV12-4 to TRBJ2-1, with 7 bases matching TRBD1. V lost 5 bases, J lost 7 bases, and 5 bases stayed unmatched. The CDR3 spans 13 residues. The CDR3 loop is CASSPTGRNEQFF. The CDR3 nucleotides are TGTGCCAGCAGTCCGACAGGGAGAAATGAGCAGTTCTTC.